Listed here are 19 T cell receptor beta chains from one sample, sequenced in a study of blood T cell repertoires in COVID-19. The repertoire was sequenced with immunoSEQ multiplex PCR; TCRdb's copy has only in-frame clones and lacks some. The data contain roughly 480,000 clones, approximately 92% of them seen just once; the ten biggest clones take up 0.8% to 0.9%. The sample was peripheral blood. Receptors were obtained from a man aged 18 to 29 with COVID-19, enrolled during active disease.

The chain recombines TRBV5-4 with TRBJ2-2; tentative D call: TRBD1 (5 bases). CDR1 SGHNT and CDR2 YYREEE come from the germline V gene (reference sequence). CDR3 length equals 13 residues. V lost 6 bases, J lost 0 bases, and 6 bases lay in between. The CDR3 sequence is CASMTANTGELFF. CDR3 DNA sequence: TGTGCCAGCATGACAGCGAACACCGGGGAGCTGTTTTTT.

The chain combines TRBV3-1 (or the pseudogene TRBV3-2) with TRBJ2-5; D uncertain. Germline lookup yields CDR1 LGHDT and CDR2 YNNKEL (reference sequence). The CDR3 length is 15 residues. V gave up 3 bases and J gave up 0 bases, with 11 bases separating them. This chain's CDR3 is CASSQLQSYQETQYF. Written as DNA, the CDR3 is TGTGCCAGCAGCCAGCTACAGAGCTACCAAGAGACCCAGTACTTC.

J is TRBJ2-2 and V is TRBV27, with D tentatively TRBD1 (5 bases). Germline V CDR1 and CDR2: MNHEY, SMNVEV (reference sequence). V gave up 2 bases and J gave up 5 bases, with 6 bases separating them. This CDR3 has 13 amino acids. The DNA of the CDR3 is TGTGCCAGCAGTTTAAGACAGACCGGGGAGCTGTTTTTT. Its protein is CASSLRQTGELFF.

The chain couples TRBV30 to TRBJ2-1; 11 positions match TRBD2. The germline gives CDR1 GTSNPN, CDR2 SVGIG (reference sequence). Trimming removed 2 bases from V and 10 bases from J; junction bases left unmatched: 13. The CDR3 has 16 amino acids. DNA for the CDR3: TGTGCCTGGAGTCTAACCACTAGCGGGAGTCGGGAGGAGCAGTTCTTC. It is translated as CAWSLTTSGSREEQFF.

The V gene is TRBV6-2 or TRBV6-3, the J gene TRBJ1-5; 7 bases line up with TRBD1. CDR3 length: 15 residues. Germline V lookup: CDR1 MNHEY, CDR2 SVGEGT. V was clipped by 4 bases and J by 2 bases; unmatched bases: 5. The CDR3 DNA sequence: TGTGCCAGCAGTTCCCAGGGGGTGGGCAATCAGCCCCAGCATTTT. Translation: CASSSQGVGNQPQHF.

The chain employs TRBV30 and TRBJ2-2; D uncertain. The CDR3 loop spans 11 amino acids. Looked up from germline, CDR1 is GTSNPN and CDR2 is SVGIG (reference sequence). V dropped 2 bases and J dropped 7 bases, with 5 bases sitting between them. CDR3 DNA: TGTGCCTGGAGTTTCATCGGGGAGCTGTTTTTT. Its translation: CAWSFIGELFF. The full variable domain, in which reference TRBV30 and TRBJ2-2 provide the parts outside the CDR3, is SQTIHQWPATLVQPVGSPLSLECTVEGTSNPNLYWYRQAAGRGLQLLFYSVGIGQISSEVPQNLSASRPQDRQFILSSKKLLLSDSGFYLCAWSFIGELFFGEGSRLTVL.

The V gene is TRBV14, the J gene TRBJ1-4, with D perhaps matching TRBD1 (5 bases). Germline loops: CDR1 SGHDN, CDR2 FVKESK. Trimming stripped 3 bases from V and 5 bases from J, with 10 bases between. This CDR3 spans 14 amino acids. Written as DNA, the CDR3 is TGTGCCAGCAGCCACCAGGGTGGGAATGAAAAACTGTTTTTT. Translating gives CASSHQGGNEKLFF. Based on the CDR3 plus reference TRBV14 and TRBJ1-4, the full variable domain is EAGVTQFPSHSVIEKGQTVTLRCDPISGHDNLYWYRRVMGKEIKFLLHFVKESKQDESGMPNNRFLAERTGGTYSTLKVQPAELEDSGVYFCASSHQGGNEKLFFGSGTQLSVL.

The V call is TRBV29-1, the J call TRBJ1-5; D might be TRBD1 (6 bases). Germline values: CDR1 SQVTM, CDR2 ANQGSEA. V was shortened by 4 bases and J by 4 bases, with 11 bases between the two germline ends. The CDR3 runs to 13 residues. The CDR3 coding sequence is TGCAGCGTTGGGACAGCTCCTAATCAGCCCCAGCATTTT. As protein: CSVGTAPNQPQHF.

The CDR3 sequence is CASGLGARELFF. CDR3 nucleotide sequence: TGTGCTAGTGGTTTAGGGGCCCGGGAGCTGTTTTTT. The chain couples TRBV12-5 to TRBJ2-2, with TRBD1 as a possible D gene (5 bases). V lost 3 bases, J lost 9 bases, and 8 bases lay in between. CDR1 and CDR2 (germline): LGHNT, FRNRAP. The CDR3 covers 12 residues.

The rearrangement links TRBV3-1 (or the pseudogene TRBV3-2) to TRBJ2-5; perhaps TRBD2 as D (6 bases). V was cut by 4 bases and J by 4 bases, with 13 bases left in between. Germline-derived CDR1 and CDR2 are LGHDT and YNNKEL (reference sequence). The CDR3 covers 14 residues. The CDR3 DNA reads as TGTGCCAGCAGCCGCCACGGGGGAAGAGAGACCCAGTACTTC. This codes for CASSRHGGRETQYF.

DNA for the CDR3: TGTGCCAGCAGCTTGTGGCAGTACGAGCAGTACTTC. This encodes CASSLWQYEQYF. This chain uses TRBV5-8 with TRBJ2-7; no definite D call. The CDR3 consists of 12 residues. V gave up 1 base and J gave up 4 bases, with 6 bases separating them. Germline V gives CDR1 SGHTS, CDR2 YDEGEE.

V gene TRBV19 combines with J gene TRBJ1-2; D gene ambiguous. CDR1 and CDR2 (germline): LNHDA, SQIVND (reference sequence). The V end was cut by 1 base, the J end by 3 bases, with 12 bases between. The CDR3 has 15 residues. CDR3 protein: CASSIGAGRDYGYTF. DNA for the CDR3: TGTGCCAGTAGTATAGGTGCGGGGAGGGACTATGGCTACACCTTC.

The rearrangement joins TRBV19 to TRBJ2-5, with D possibly matching TRBD2 (7 bases). The V end lost 4 bases, the J end lost 5 bases, and 17 bases lay between the germline ends. This CDR3 comprises 15 residues. Germline loops: CDR1 LNHDA, CDR2 SQIVND (reference sequence). The CDR3 region has the DNA TGTGCCAGTAGTAGGGGGCGGGAGCCCCCCGAGACCCAGTACTTC. It codes for CASSRGREPPETQYF.

The chain is built from TRBV12-3 or TRBV12-4 and TRBJ1-1, with TRBD1 as a possible D gene (5 bases). V was cut by 0 bases and J by 3 bases, with 5 bases left in between. The CDR3 is made up of 13 amino acids. The CDR3 is CASSLARDTEAFF. CDR3 sequence (DNA): TGTGCCAGCAGTTTAGCCAGGGACACTGAAGCTTTCTTT.

V gene TRBV4-2 combines with J gene TRBJ2-7, with a tentative D call TRBD2 (7 bases). Trimming took off 0 bases at V and 3 bases at J, with 15 bases between the two ends. The CDR3 spans 16 residues. The V gene's germline CDR1 is LGHNA and CDR2 YNFKEQ. CDR3 region: CASSQEVSGTNYEQYF. The CDR3 DNA reads TGTGCCAGCAGCCAAGAGGTGAGCGGGACAAACTACGAGCAGTACTTC.

The chain couples TRBV6-5 to TRBJ2-7; 12 bases line up with TRBD2. The length of the CDR3 is 15 residues. Germline values: CDR1 MNHEY, CDR2 SVGAGI. J lost 7 bases, V lost 2 bases, and 6 bases had no gene match. The CDR3 bases are TGTGCCAGCAGTTACGCTAGCGGGGGGGCGGGGGAGCAGTACTTC. Translation gives CASSYASGGAGEQYF.

The chain links TRBV7-6 to TRBJ2-7; TRBD2 matches 14 bases. Germline loops: CDR1 SGHVS, CDR2 FNYEAQ. The CDR3 contains 15 residues. V shed 5 bases and J 3 bases; nucleotides not matched to a gene: 3. As DNA, the CDR3 is TGTGCCAGCAGCCTGGGGACTAGCGGGAGCTACGAGCAGTACTTC. Amino acids: CASSLGTSGSYEQYF.

The J gene is TRBJ2-2, the V gene TRBV19; weak D call: TRBD2 (6 bases). Germline CDR1 and CDR2: LNHDA and SQIVND (reference sequence). With 3 bases removed from V and 7 bases from J, the gap between germline ends came to 9 bases. The CDR3 totals 13 residues. For the CDR3, the DNA is TGTGCCAGTAGTATTCTGGGAGGCGGGGAGCTGTTTTTT. This sequence encodes CASSILGGGELFF.

The CDR3 region has the DNA TGCGCCAGCAGCTCCTCCTGGACAGGGAGGAACACCGGGGAGCTGTTTTTT. This encodes CASSSSWTGRNTGELFF. This chain connects TRBV5-1 to TRBJ2-2; 8 nucleotides match TRBD1. The CDR3 runs to 17 residues. V gave up 3 bases and J gave up 1 base; unmatched junction bases: 8. CDR1 is SGHRS, CDR2 YFSETQ, per germline.